Listed below are T cell receptor beta chains from one sample, sequenced in a study of cytomegalovirus exposure and HLA in healthy donors. This table comes from immunoSEQ multiplex PCR, and its TCRdb copy is limited to in-frame clones, with some not included. The sample holds roughly 73,000 clones; 75% to 80% are singletons and the top ten take about 3.5%. The specimen was PBMCs. The receptors here all came from a man aged 35 to 55 in good health and CMV-seronegative. Each CDR3 is given with its conserved first and last residue. A D gene is named only where the DNA matches it firmly. Clone size, where shown, is once, few, many, or a class for clones that have expanded.

d_gene	j_gene	v_gene	abundance	CDR3nt	CDR3aa
.	TRBJ1-5	TRBV7-9	.	TGTGCCAGCAGCTTAGGGAGGGCGCCTGGGCCCCAGCATTTT	CASSLGRAPGPQHF
.	TRBJ2-1	TRBV7-9	.	TGTGCCAGCAGCTTAGGCTACCAGGACAATGAGCAGTTCTTC	CASSLGYQDNEQFF
TRBD1	TRBJ2-7	TRBV7-9	.	TGTGCCAGCAGCTCTCCCCCGGAGACAGGGGGAACCTACGAGCAGTACTTC	CASSSPPETGGTYEQYF
.	TRBJ1-1	TRBV25-1	.	TGTGCCAGCAGTGATTACAGGAACACTGAAGCTTTCTTT	CASSDYRNTEAFF
.	TRBJ1-6	TRBV5-1	.	TGCGCCAGCAGCTTGAGCGGCTCCTATAATTCACCCCTCCACTTT	CASSLSGSYNSPLHF
TRBD2	TRBJ2-5	TRBV4-2	.	TGTGCCAGCAGCCAATCCAAGCGGGGGGGACGGGAGACCCAGTACTTC	CASSQSKRGGRETQYF
.	TRBJ2-1	TRBV6-6	.	TGTGCCAGCAATTTATTTCGAGCGAGCTCCTACAATGAGCAGTTCTTC	CASNLFRASSYNEQFF
TRBD1	TRBJ1-2	TRBV19	.	TGTGCCAGTATAGGACAGGGGCTCTCTGGCTACACCTTC	CASIGQGLSGYTF
.	TRBJ1-2	TRBV4-1	.	TGCGCCAGCAGCCAAATCGGCAGGGCTGGCTATGGCTACACCTTC	CASSQIGRAGYGYTF
.	TRBJ2-5	TRBV5-1	.	TGCGCCAGCAGCTTGGAGCCTAGCGCTGGAAAACAAGAGACCCAGTACTTC	CASSLEPSAGKQETQYF
.	TRBJ1-4	TRBV6-6	.	TGTGCCAGCCGGCAGGACTATTTTAATGAAAAACTGTTTTTT	CASRQDYFNEKLFF
.	TRBJ2-5	TRBV4-3	few	TGCGCCAGCAGCCAAGATTTAGTCTTCGAGGGATCCCAAGAGACCCAGTACTTC	CASSQDLVFEGSQETQYF
TRBD1	TRBJ1-5	TRBV19	.	TGTGCCAGTAGCACCCTAGGGCAGGGGGCCTTTCAGCCCCAGCATTTT	CASSTLGQGAFQPQHF
.	TRBJ2-7	TRBV7-2	.	TGTGCCAGCAGCTTAAGGGCAGGGTGGGACGAGCAGTACTTC	CASSLRAGWDEQYF
TRBD2	TRBJ2-2	TRBV5-8	.	TGTGCCAGCAGCTTCAAGCGGGGGAGCGAAAGATACACCGGGGAGCTGTTTTTT	CASSFKRGSERYTGELFF
.	TRBJ2-2	TRBV6-1	.	TGTGCCAGCACGGCCAGGGGCCTGAACACCGGGGAGCTGTTTTTT	CASTARGLNTGELFF
TRBD1	TRBJ2-7	TRBV5-1	.	TGCGCCAGCAGTCCCGACAGGGTATCGCCCCACGAGCAGTACTTC	CASSPDRVSPHEQYF
.	TRBJ1-4	TRBV28	.	TGTGCCGGCAGTAGAACGGACAGCCGAACCGGGGAAAAACTGTTTTTT	CAGSRTDSRTGEKLFF
.	TRBJ2-2	TRBV7-3	few	TGTGCCAGCAGCCTGAACACCGGGGAGCTGTTTTTT	CASSLNTGELFF
TRBD1	TRBJ1-4	TRBV11-2	few	TGTGCCAGCAGCACGCACAGGGGCTCTAATGAAAAACTGTTTTTT	CASSTHRGSNEKLFF
TRBD1	TRBJ1-3	TRBV6-5	.	TGTGCCAGCACCTTCCGGACAGGAGCTGGAAACACCATATATTTT	CASTFRTGAGNTIYF
TRBD2	TRBJ2-2	TRBV5-1	.	TGCGCCAGCAGCCCAGGGTATCTAGCGGGCAACACCGGGGAGCTGTTTTTT	CASSPGYLAGNTGELFF
TRBD1	TRBJ1-5	TRBV10-3	.	TGTGCCATCAGTGAAACAGGGGGGCAGCCCCAGCATTTT	CAISETGGQPQHF
TRBD2	TRBJ2-2	TRBV27	.	TGTGCCAGCTTTACAAGGCGGGAGGGAATCGGGGAGCTGTTTTTT	CASFTRREGIGELFF
TRBD1	TRBJ2-3	TRBV5-1	.	TGCGCCAGCAGCCCACAGGGGGTGTCTTCAGATACGCAGTATTTT	CASSPQGVSSDTQYF
.	TRBJ1-2	TRBV5-6	.	TGTGCCAGCAGCTTGTTTGGGGAGTTCTATGGCTACACCTTC	CASSLFGEFYGYTF
.	TRBJ1-2	TRBV5-8	.	TGTGCCAGCAGCTTGGCATGGGGGGATTATGGCTACACCTTC	CASSLAWGDYGYTF
TRBD1	TRBJ1-1	TRBV28	.	TGTGCCAGCAGTTCGGACAGGGTGAACACTGAAGCTTTCTTT	CASSSDRVNTEAFF